This note documents a single TCR beta chain sequence. Profiling relied on immunoSEQ multiplex PCR, and the TCRdb table lists in-frame clones only, not all of them. The table lists roughly 95,000 clones, 80% to 95% of them singletons, with about 2.9% in the top ten. The germline gives CDR1 SGDLS, CDR2 YYNGEE. This CDR3 has 16 amino acids. Trimming pared 3 bases from V and 7 bases from J, leaving 17 bases between. The data derive from a study of control samples from healthy donors and cancer patients. The sequence came from a human donor in good health. The donor label of this sample is uncertain. The sequencing sample was made of blood. V usage is TRBV9 and J usage is TRBJ1-6; D uncertain. The CDR3 bases are TGTGCCAGCAGCGCAACAGTTTTAGCTACGAATTCACCCCTCCACTTT. Translating it yields CASSATVLATNSPLHF. The full variable domain, with the rest looked up from reference TRBV9 and TRBJ1-6, is DSGVTQTPKHLITATGQRVTLRCSPRSGDLSVYWYQQSLDQGLQFLIQYYNGEERAKGNILERFSAQQFPDLHSELNLSSLELGDSALYFCASSATVLATNSPLHFGNGTRLTVT.